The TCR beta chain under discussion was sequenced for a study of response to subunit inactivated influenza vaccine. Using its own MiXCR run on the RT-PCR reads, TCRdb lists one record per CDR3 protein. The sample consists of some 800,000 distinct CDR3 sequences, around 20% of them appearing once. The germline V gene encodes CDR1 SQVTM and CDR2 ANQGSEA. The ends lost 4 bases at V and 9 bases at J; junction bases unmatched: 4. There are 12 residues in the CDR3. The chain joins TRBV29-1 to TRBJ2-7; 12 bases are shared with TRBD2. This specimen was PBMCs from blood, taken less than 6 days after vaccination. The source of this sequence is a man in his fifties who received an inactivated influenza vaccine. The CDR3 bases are TGCAGCGTTGTCCTAGCGGGAGGGAGGCAGTACTTC. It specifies CSVVLAGGRQYF.